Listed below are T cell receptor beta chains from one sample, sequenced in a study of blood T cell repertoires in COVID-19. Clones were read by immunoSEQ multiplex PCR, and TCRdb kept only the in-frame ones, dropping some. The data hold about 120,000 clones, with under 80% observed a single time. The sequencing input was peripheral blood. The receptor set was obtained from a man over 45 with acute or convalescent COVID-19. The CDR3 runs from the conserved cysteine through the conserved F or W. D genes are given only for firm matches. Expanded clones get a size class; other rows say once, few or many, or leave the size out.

DNA: TGTGCCAGCAGTTTGAGGGTCGCGGTCGGAGAGACCCAGTACTTC
CDR3: CASSLRVAVGETQYF
V: TRBV28
D: -
J: TRBJ2-5
size: -

DNA: TGTGCCAGCAGCCTCAACACTGAAGCTTTCTTT
CDR3: CASSLNTEAFF
V: TRBV5-6
D: -
J: TRBJ1-1
size: once

DNA: TGCGCCAGCAGTCAATCGCGCATCAGGACGAACACCGGGGAGCTGTTTTTT
CDR3: CASSQSRIRTNTGELFF
V: TRBV23-1
D: -
J: TRBJ2-2
size: -

DNA: TGTGCCAGCAGCAATTCTACAGGGGTCCAAGAGACCCAGTACTTC
CDR3: CASSNSTGVQETQYF
V: TRBV21-1
D: -
J: TRBJ2-5
size: -

DNA: TGTGCCAGTAGTATGTCGGGAGTAGCGGGAGGTACCGGGGAGCTGTTTTTT
CDR3: CASSMSGVAGGTGELFF
V: TRBV19
D: TRBD2
J: TRBJ2-2
size: -

DNA: TGTGCCGCCAGCAGAGATCAAGGAAACACCATATATTTT
CDR3: CAASRDQGNTIYF
V: TRBV15
D: -
J: TRBJ1-3
size: -

DNA: TGTGCCAGCAGGCCCGGGACAGCCAACCCCTACGAGCAGTACTTC
CDR3: CASRPGTANPYEQYF
V: TRBV7-8
D: TRBD1
J: TRBJ2-7
size: -

DNA: TGTGCCAGCAGTGAGGAGGGACAGGGCAATCAGCCCCAGCATTTT
CDR3: CASSEEGQGNQPQHF
V: TRBV2
D: TRBD1
J: TRBJ1-5
size: few

DNA: TGTGCCAGCGTCTACAGGGGAACAGATACGCAGTATTTT
CDR3: CASVYRGTDTQYF
V: TRBV12-3/TRBV12-4
D: TRBD1
J: TRBJ2-3
size: few

DNA: TGTGCCAGCAGTCCGTGGACAATCCCCTCTGGAAACACCATATATTTT
CDR3: CASSPWTIPSGNTIYF
V: TRBV2
D: -
J: TRBJ1-3
size: -

DNA: TGTGCCACCAGACCCGAGCACAGGGGCTACGAGCAGTACTTC
CDR3: CATRPEHRGYEQYF
V: TRBV15
D: TRBD1
J: TRBJ2-7
size: -

DNA: TGTGCCACCAGCAGAGAAAGGGGCCCGAACACCGGGGAGCTGTTTTTT
CDR3: CATSRERGPNTGELFF
V: TRBV15
D: -
J: TRBJ2-2
size: -

DNA: TGTGCCAGCAGTACTAGCGGGAGAATGTACGAGCAGTACTTC
CDR3: CASSTSGRMYEQYF
V: TRBV6-5
D: TRBD2
J: TRBJ2-7
size: once

DNA: TGTGCCAGCAACCCCCGAGGGGGAGTCTACGAGCAGTACTTC
CDR3: CASNPRGGVYEQYF
V: TRBV6-2/TRBV6-3
D: -
J: TRBJ2-7
size: -

DNA: TGTGCCAGCAGCCAAGATGGAGGGGGGGTTTGGTTT
CDR3: CASSQDGGGVWF
V: TRBV4-2
D: -
J: TRBJ1-4
size: few